This T cell receptor beta chain is drawn from a study of beta chain features in type 1 diabetes. The study's findings and limits: Across all four CD4+ subsets, people with type 1 diabetes showed modestly shorter TCRB CDR3s.

The CDR3 is 18 amino acids. This clone was counted only a few times. The antigen remains undetermined. Every isolated RNA sample was fully reverse transcribed, so sequencing captured expressed TCRB transcripts. Method: immunoSEQ multiplex PCR; TCRdb's copy keeps in-frame clones and lacks some. The data hold roughly 100,000 clones, with around 30% observed a single time. The receptor was isolated from a woman aged 18-35 years with type 1 diabetes. The sample consisted of central memory CD4+ T cells from blood. The V and J genes are TRBV21-1 and TRBJ2-2; the table's D call TRBD2 went unverified against the DNA. TRBV21-1 is a pseudogene. The CDR3 region is CASSKVVTSEDNTGELFF. The CDR3 nucleotides read TGTGCCAGCAGCAAAGTTGTAACTAGCGAGGATAACACCGGGGAGCTGTTTTTT.